This TCR beta chain was sequenced during a study of T cells in Graves' hyperthyroidism and ophthalmopathy. Turning to the study itself: Before treatment of any kind, peripheral blood was taken at initial diagnosis.

Recently diagnosed hyperthyroidism of less than 2 months' duration affected patients aged 18 to 65. Each diagnosis drew on symptoms, thyroxine, TRAb, thyroid ultrasound and orbital computed tomography findings. This sample holds PBMCs from about 9.3 ml fresh peripheral blood. Germline V gene data show CDR1 as MNHEY and CDR2 as SVGEGT. The CDR3 spans 14 residues. V shed 8 bases, J shed 4 bases, and the junction held 9 bases outside the gene matches. RNA transcripts were the template for amplifying TCR beta CDR3 regions. The TCR CDR3 first-round RT-PCR relied on the HTBI primer set. TCRdb itself ran the multiplex PCR reads through MiXCR, one entry per CDR3 protein. The table lists about 840,000 distinct CDR3 sequences, more than 30% of them singletons.

What was sequenced was blood. This TCR was recovered from a man aged 18 to 29 with Graves' hyperthyroidism. The rearrangement uses TRBV6-2 or TRBV6-3 and TRBJ2-5; 8 bases match TRBD2. Written as DNA, the CDR3 is TGTGCCAGCCGGGTCGGGAGGGCCAGAGAGACCCAGTACTTC. Protein sequence: CASRVGRARETQYF.